The 16 T cell receptor beta chains below come from one sample, sequenced in a study of cytomegalovirus exposure and HLA in healthy donors. Primers for the PCR totalled 60 Vbeta and 13 Jbeta. Sequenced by immunoSEQ multiplex PCR; TCRdb stores in-frame clones only, minus some. The sample lists roughly 90,000 clones; roughly 78% were seen once. Sequences were obtained from PBMCs. All receptors come from a woman between 35 and 50 years old in good health and CMV-seropositive.

The chain employs TRBV4-3 and TRBJ2-5; no clear D gene. The DNA end is more similar to TRBJ2-7, so the J call may be wrong. The CDR3 length is 15 residues. Germline V gene lookup returns CDR1 LGHNA and CDR2 YSLEER. The CDR3 protein is CASSQDVSNVYEQYF. In DNA, the CDR3 is TGCGCCAGCAGCCAAGACGTGTCCAACGTCTACGAGCAGTACTTC.

The rearrangement links TRBV7-9 to TRBJ1-2; possibly TRBD1 for D (5 bases). V was trimmed by 4 bases and J by 0 bases, leaving 12 bases between them. CDR1 and CDR2 (germline): SEHNR, FQNEAQ (reference sequence). This CDR3 is built from 15 residues. The CDR3: CASSSLTESNYGYTF. The CDR3 DNA follows: TGTGCCAGCAGCTCTTTGACAGAATCTAACTATGGCTACACCTTC.

The chain joins TRBV11-1 to TRBJ2-7; weak D call: TRBD2 (7 bases). Germline V CDR1 and CDR2: SGHAT, FQDESV (reference sequence). The CDR3 extends over 15 amino acids. The ends were cut back, 11 bases at V and 2 bases at J, with 22 bases in the middle. CDR3 coding DNA: TGTGCCTCAGGGGTAACGGGAGGAGAAGCCTACGAGCAGTACTTC. This gives the protein CASGVTGGEAYEQYF.

The chain uses TRBV28 and TRBJ2-1; no clear D gene. V lost 6 bases and J 0 bases, leaving 9 bases between the germline ends. This CDR3 comprises 14 residues. Looked up from germline, CDR1 is MDHEN and CDR2 is SYDVKM. CDR3 sequence: CASSLRSSYNEQFF. DNA of the CDR3: TGTGCCAGCAGCCTTAGGAGCTCCTACAATGAGCAGTTCTTC.

The table lists this clone with a count of one. The rearrangement joins TRBV5-4 to TRBJ2-7; the D gene is possibly TRBD2 (6 bases). The ends were cut back, 0 bases at V and 3 bases at J, with 13 bases in the middle. Germline lookup yields CDR1 SGHNT and CDR2 YYREEE (reference sequence). CDR3 length equals 15 residues. CDR3 loop: CASSLGSGAFYEQYF. In nucleotides, the CDR3 is TGTGCCAGCAGCTTGGGTAGCGGAGCATTCTACGAGCAGTACTTC.

The CDR3 loop reads CASSQDNPGQISYEQYF. CDR3 bases: TGTGCCAGCAGCCAAGATAACCCGGGACAGATCTCCTACGAGCAGTACTTC. The chain couples TRBV4-2 to TRBJ2-7; 7 nucleotides agree with TRBD1. Trimming at V came to 0 bases and at J to 0 bases, leaving 8 bases not matched to a gene. The CDR3 has 17 residues. Germline V gene data show CDR1 as LGHNA and CDR2 as YNFKEQ.

The chain carries TRBV19 and TRBJ2-7, with 9 positions matching TRBD1. Germline CDR1 is LNHDA and CDR2 is SQIVND (reference sequence). The CDR3 spans 15 residues. With 2 bases clipped from V and 5 bases from J, the junction kept 7 bases outside the gene matches. Here the CDR3 DNA reads TGTGCCAGTAGTATAAGCGGGACAGGGTGGGACGAGCAGTACTTC. This gives the protein CASSISGTGWDEQYF.

The chain carries TRBV5-6 and TRBJ2-1; D is possibly TRBD2 (6 bases). This CDR3 spans 15 amino acids. The ends were cut back, 5 bases at V and 3 bases at J, with 15 bases in the middle. CDR1 SGHDT and CDR2 YYEEEE come from the germline V gene. DNA for the CDR3: TGTGCCAGCAGGGGACTCATTGGGGTCTACAATGAGCAGTTCTTC. Its protein product is CASRGLIGVYNEQFF. The whole variable domain, filled in from reference TRBV5-6 and TRBJ2-1, reads DAGVTQSPTHLIKTRGQQVTLRCSPKSGHDTVSWYQQALGQGPQFIFQYYEEEERQRGNFPDRFSGHQFPNYSSELNVNALLLGDSALYLCASRGLIGVYNEQFFGPGTRLTVL.

The rearrangement uses TRBV20-1 and TRBJ2-1; 7 bases agree with TRBD1. Trimming took 6 bases from V and 15 from J; bases not matched to a gene: 5. The CDR3 has 9 amino acids. Germline-derived CDR1 and CDR2 are DFQATT and SNEGSKA (reference sequence). The CDR3 reads CSAPGQSFF. CDR3 in DNA: TGCAGTGCCCCGGGACAGTCGTTCTTC.

The rearrangement uses TRBV11-3 and TRBJ2-3; tentatively, D is TRBD2 (6 bases). In germline, CDR1 is SGHNT, CDR2 YENEEA. The CDR3 spans 18 residues. V gave up 1 base and J gave up 3 bases, with 20 bases separating them. CDR3 in amino acids: CASSLGRGVRLRTDTQYF. The CDR3 DNA reads as TGTGCCAGCAGCTTAGGGCGGGGAGTGCGTTTGAGAACAGATACGCAGTATTTT.

The CDR3 is CASSGLAADGEQFF. The DNA of the CDR3 is TGTGCCAGCAGCGGACTAGCGGCAGACGGTGAGCAGTTCTTC. This chain joins TRBV5-8 and TRBJ2-1; 10 bases align to TRBD2. The germline gives CDR1 SGHTS, CDR2 YDEGEE. Unmatched junction bases numbered 7, after V lost 4 bases and J lost 9 bases. The length of the CDR3 is 14 residues.

V gene TRBV10-3 combines with J gene TRBJ2-1; tentatively, D is TRBD2 (7 bases). Germline V gene sequence: CDR1 ENHRY, CDR2 SYGVKD. The CDR3 runs 15 residues. Trimming took off 3 bases at V and 1 base at J, with 10 bases between the two ends. The CDR3 nucleotides are TGTGCCATCAGTGAAGGGGGGGGGTCCTACAATGAGCAGTTCTTC. It codes for CAISEGGGSYNEQFF.

With regard to this clone: It may be a read error: a sequence one base away is much more abundant. The gene calls are TRBV7-9 and TRBJ1-3; no reliable D call. CDR1 is SEHNR and CDR2 is FQNEAQ in the germline V gene (reference sequence). CDR3 length: 12 amino acids. Trimming stripped 8 bases from V and 0 bases from J, with 5 bases between. CDR3 region: CASFSSGNTIYF. CDR3 coding DNA: TGTGCCAGCTTCAGCTCTGGAAACACCATATATTTT.

This sequence joins TRBV7-8 and TRBJ2-5; maybe TRBD1 (6 bases). Per the germline V gene, CDR1 is SGHVS and CDR2 is FQNEAQ. CDR3 length: 13 residues. Trimming removed 5 bases from V and 2 bases from J, with 9 bases in between. This CDR3 is CASSKGQQETQYF. As DNA, the CDR3 is TGTGCCAGCAGCAAAGGACAGCAAGAGACCCAGTACTTC.

The DNA of the CDR3 is TGTGCCAGCAGCGGGACAGGGAATAATCAGCCCCAGCATTTT. Its translation: CASSGTGNNQPQHF. The rearrangement links TRBV6-1 to TRBJ1-5; TRBD1 matches at 9 bases. From germline, CDR1 is MNHNS and CDR2 SASEGT. After removal of 6 bases from V and 4 bases from J, the junction contained 4 bases not matched to a gene. CDR3 length: 14 residues.

The chain is built from TRBV14 and TRBJ1-2, with 7 bases aligning to TRBD1. CDR3 length equals 11 residues. CDR1 is SGHDN, CDR2 FVKESK, per germline. V trimming: 5 bases; J trimming: 8 bases; junction bases outside the gene matches: 2. CDR3 bases: TGTGCCAGCAGCTTCAGGGGGGGCTACACCTTC. This encodes CASSFRGGYTF.